The 30 T cell receptor beta chains below all came from one sample that was sequenced in a study of blood T cell repertoires in COVID-19. TCRdb's table, derived via immunoSEQ multiplex PCR, lists solely in-frame clones and lacks some. Of 400,000 to 450,000 clones listed, 75% to 90% are singletons. The source material was peripheral blood. The receptors originated from a woman aged 40 to 50 with COVID-19, enrolled during active disease.

The chain employs TRBV9 and TRBJ2-2, with 8 nucleotides matching TRBD1. The CDR3 has 14 amino acids. CDR1 is SGDLS, CDR2 YYNGEE, per germline. Trimming cost V 2 bases and J 7 bases; bases outside gene matches: 4. The CDR3, as DNA: TGTGCCAGCAGCGTGGGACAGGACTACGGGGAGCTGTTTTTT. It is translated as CASSVGQDYGELFF.

The chain employs TRBV20-1 and TRBJ2-3; D is ambiguous. The CDR3 has 14 residues. Trimming pared 3 bases from V and 3 bases from J, leaving 13 bases between. Germline V lookup: CDR1 DFQATT, CDR2 SNEGSKA (reference sequence). The CDR3 region is CSASTWRKTDTQYF. The DNA of the CDR3 is TGCAGTGCTAGTACGTGGCGGAAGACAGATACGCAGTATTTT.

The chain is built from TRBV27 and TRBJ1-2, with D possibly matching TRBD1 (6 bases). The CDR3 runs 15 residues. Germline CDR1 reads MNHEY; CDR2 reads SMNVEV (reference sequence). The V and J ends lost 3 bases and 5 bases respectively, with 16 bases between them. The CDR3 nucleotides read TGTGCCAGCAGTTTCCGGCGACAGGAAAAGTATGGCTACACCTTC. Translation gives CASSFRRQEKYGYTF.

In this sample, this clone turned up once. This chain connects TRBV21-1 to TRBJ1-6; the listed D gene, TRBD1, was not tested against the DNA. TRBV21-1 is a listed pseudogene. This CDR3 is 15 amino acids long. The DNA of the CDR3 is TGTGCCAGCAGCCGGGGTAGGCAGGGACAGGTACCCCTCCACTTT. The encoded protein is CASSRGRQGQVPLHF.

V usage is TRBV7-8 and J usage is TRBJ1-4; D gene uncertain. Germline V lookup: CDR1 SGHVS, CDR2 FQNEAQ. The CDR3 spans 13 residues. V lost 0 bases and J lost 8, with 7 bases in between. The CDR3 region is CASSLAPREKLFF. In DNA form, the CDR3 reads TGTGCCAGCAGCTTAGCGCCCAGGGAAAAACTGTTTTTT.

J is TRBJ2-7 and V is TRBV27; TRBD1 is a possible D gene (6 bases). The V gene's germline CDR1 is MNHEY and CDR2 SMNVEV (reference sequence). The CDR3 extends over 14 amino acids. V was pared by 2 bases and J by 7 bases, with 15 bases between. The CDR3 DNA reads as TGTGCCAGCAGTTTAGGATGGGGGCCCTGGGAGCAGTACTTC. Its protein is CASSLGWGPWEQYF.

The genes are TRBV27 and TRBJ2-1, with TRBD1 as a possible D gene (6 bases). CDR3 size: 12 residues. Germline V gene lookup returns CDR1 MNHEY and CDR2 SMNVEV (reference sequence). The V gene lost 4 bases and the J gene lost 9 bases, with 10 bases spanning the gap. In DNA, the CDR3 is TGTGCCAGCAGTTGGGGGCCGACTGAGCAGTTCTTC. This sequence encodes CASSWGPTEQFF.

This chain connects TRBV27 to TRBJ2-1; possibly TRBD1 for D (6 bases). V was pared by 5 bases and J by 5 bases, with 34 bases between. Germline V gene lookup returns CDR1 MNHEY and CDR2 SMNVEV (reference sequence). This CDR3 contains 21 residues. This CDR3 reads CASSLFPSRRGGFVRNNEQFF. The CDR3 DNA follows: TGTGCCAGCAGTCTTTTCCCCTCCCGCAGGGGTGGGTTCGTACGGAACAATGAGCAGTTCTTC.

V is TRBV7-8 and J is TRBJ1-1, with a weak D call TRBD1 (5 bases). This CDR3 contains 12 residues. With 0 bases removed from V and 11 bases from J, the gap between germline ends came to 10 bases. Germline CDR1 reads SGHVS; CDR2 reads FQNEAQ. This CDR3 is CASSLARGDAFF. The DNA of the CDR3 is TGTGCCAGCAGCTTAGCGCGGGGGGATGCTTTCTTT.

This chain connects TRBV28 to TRBJ1-2; no clear D. The germline V gene encodes CDR1 MDHEN and CDR2 SYDVKM. CDR3 size: 13 residues. V lost 3 bases to trimming and J lost 4 bases, with 9 bases between them. CDR3 DNA: TGTGCCAGCAGTTTCGGGTTCGGCTATGGCTACACCTTC. This encodes CASSFGFGYGYTF.

The chain employs TRBV11-2 and TRBJ1-6; TRBD1 agrees at 11 bases. This CDR3 spans 15 amino acids. Germline V gene data show CDR1 as SGHAT and CDR2 as FQNNGV. The ends lost 5 bases at V and 6 bases at J; junction bases unmatched: 3. The CDR3 DNA reads TGTGCCAGCAGCCCCGGGACAGGGGGTAATTCACCCCTCCACTTT. As protein: CASSPGTGGNSPLHF.

This clone has a single count. The chain combines TRBV11-2 with TRBJ2-5; 8 bases are shared with TRBD2. The CDR3 runs to 17 residues. Looked up from germline, CDR1 is SGHAT and CDR2 is FQNNGV. V trimming: 5 bases; J trimming: 5 bases; junction bases outside the gene matches: 16. This chain's CDR3 is CASSPGGGASGWETQYF. DNA for the CDR3: TGTGCCAGCAGCCCGGGGGGGGGTGCAAGCGGATGGGAGACCCAGTACTTC.

A few counts support this clone. V is TRBV15 and J is TRBJ2-7; D not resolved. Between the trimmed V and J ends, which lost 0 bases and 4 bases, there was a span of 4 bases. The germline CDR1 and CDR2 sequences are LNHNV and YYDKDF (reference sequence). This CDR3 is 12 amino acids long. CDR3 amino acids: CATSRDRYEQYF. CDR3 DNA: TGTGCCACCAGCAGAGACCGTTACGAGCAGTACTTC.

The V and J genes are TRBV6-2 or TRBV6-3 and TRBJ2-1, with TRBD2 matching 7 bases. The V segment lost 6 bases and the J segment 2 bases; nucleotides outside the gene matches: 13. The germline gives CDR1 MNHEY, CDR2 SVGEGT. The CDR3 is 17 amino acids. Here the CDR3 reads CASSPGDGEGTYNEQFF. The CDR3 DNA sequence: TGTGCCAGCAGCCCCGGAGATGGGGAGGGGACCTACAATGAGCAGTTCTTC.

Worth noting for this clone: Other DNA sequences in this specimen translate into the identical CDR3. The rearrangement joins TRBV5-1 to TRBJ1-2, with a weak D call TRBD1 (5 bases). With 0 bases removed from V and 8 bases from J, the gap between germline ends came to 8 bases. Germline V gene sequence: CDR1 SGHRS, CDR2 YFSETQ. The CDR3 sequence is 12 residues long. Here the CDR3 reads CASSLEGRGYTF. The DNA of the CDR3 is TGCGCCAGCAGCTTGGAGGGGCGAGGCTACACCTTC.

This chain uses TRBV29-1 with TRBJ1-2; a weak D match, TRBD1 (5 bases). The V end lost 5 bases, the J end lost 4 bases, and 11 bases lay between the germline ends. The CDR3 runs 12 residues. Germline CDR1 reads SQVTM; CDR2 reads ANQGSEA. In DNA, the CDR3 is TGCAGCGTTCACCTGGGGGGCTATGGCTACACCTTC. Translating gives CSVHLGGYGYTF.

As for this clone: The identical CDR3 is also encoded by other nucleotide sequences in the sample. V is TRBV2 and J is TRBJ2-7, with D unclear. CDR3 size: 12 residues. CDR1 and CDR2 (germline): SNHLY, FYNNEI. V was trimmed by 6 bases and J by 1 base, leaving 7 bases between them. This CDR3 reads CASRGVSYEQYF. In DNA, the CDR3 is TGTGCCAGCAGGGGCGTTTCCTACGAGCAGTACTTC.

Note on this clone: This specimen includes other DNA sequences encoding the same CDR3. The V call is TRBV7-9, the J call TRBJ2-5; 9 nucleotides agree with TRBD2. The CDR3 is made up of 13 amino acids. V trimming: 4 bases; J trimming: 5 bases; junction bases outside the gene matches: 2. Germline V gene lookup returns CDR1 SEHNR and CDR2 FQNEAQ (reference sequence). CDR3 sequence reads: CASSSSGTETQYF. The DNA of the CDR3 is TGTGCCAGCAGCTCTAGCGGGACTGAGACCCAGTACTTC.

The V gene is TRBV5-1, the J gene TRBJ1-6; a possible D gene is TRBD1 (5 bases). V was pared by 4 bases and J by 4 bases, with 9 bases between. The germline gives CDR1 SGHRS, CDR2 YFSETQ. This CDR3 region has 14 residues. In DNA, the CDR3 is TGCGCCAGCAGCCCCGGACAATATAATTCACCCCTCCACTTT. Protein sequence: CASSPGQYNSPLHF.

This chain connects TRBV30 to TRBJ1-6; D unclear. The V gene's germline CDR1 is GTSNPN and CDR2 SVGIG (reference sequence). This CDR3 region has 14 residues. V was clipped by 0 bases and J by 9 bases, with 12 bases between them. The CDR3 sequence is CAWSVQGGISPLHF. Written as DNA, the CDR3 is TGTGCCTGGAGTGTACAAGGCGGGATTTCACCCCTCCACTTT.

The rearrangement uses TRBV19 and TRBJ1-4, with D perhaps matching TRBD1 (5 bases). The CDR3 runs 14 residues. Germline V lookup: CDR1 LNHDA, CDR2 SQIVND (reference sequence). V lost 4 bases and J lost 7, with 13 bases in between. The CDR3 spells CASSRTNGGEKLFF. CDR3 nucleotide sequence: TGTGCCAGTAGTAGGACCAACGGGGGTGAAAAACTGTTTTTT.

This rearrangement joins TRBV25-1 to TRBJ2-5; tentative D call: TRBD1 (7 bases). Germline V lookup: CDR1 MGHDK, CDR2 SYGVNS. The CDR3 is 16 residues long. V was pared by 5 bases and J by 4 bases, with 20 bases between. For the CDR3, the DNA is TGTGCCAGCAGTTATGCCCAGACAGGGACTGGAGAGACCCAGTACTTC. It encodes CASSYAQTGTGETQYF.

The rearrangement joins TRBV2 to TRBJ1-1, with TRBD1 matching over 8 bases. The CDR3 extends over 14 amino acids. Germline CDR1 reads SNHLY; CDR2 reads FYNNEI. J was trimmed by 4 bases and V by 6 bases; bases with no gene match: 7. DNA of the CDR3: TGTGCCAGCAGCTACCAGGGGGCAACCACTGAAGCTTTCTTT. Amino acid sequence: CASSYQGATTEAFF.

This clone was seen only once. The chain links TRBV5-1 to TRBJ2-7; D is undetermined. V shed 0 bases and J shed 5 bases, with 18 bases lying between them. In germline, CDR1 is SGHRS, CDR2 YFSETQ. The CDR3 spans 16 residues. CDR3 in DNA: TGCGCCAGCAGCTTGGTTGGTGACATCCTCGCCCACGAGCAGTACTTC. This encodes CASSLVGDILAHEQYF.

The rearrangement uses TRBV19 and TRBJ1-5; D uncertain. Germline V lookup: CDR1 LNHDA, CDR2 SQIVND (reference sequence). This CDR3 comprises 12 residues. V dropped 8 bases and J dropped 2 bases, with 7 bases sitting between them. The CDR3, as DNA: TGTGCCAGTGAGGTGGGCAATCAGCCCCAGCATTTT. Protein: CASEVGNQPQHF.

CDR3 amino acids: CASSKTSGWETQYF. Here the CDR3 DNA reads TGTGCCAGCAGCAAAACTTCAGGTTGGGAGACCCAGTACTTC. This sequence joins TRBV21-1 and TRBJ2-5; the listed D gene, TRBD1, was not tested against the DNA. TRBV21-1 represents a pseudogene. The CDR3 length is 14 residues.

This chain uses TRBV28 with TRBJ1-1; the match to TRBD1 covers 7 bases. CDR1 MDHEN and CDR2 SYDVKM come from the germline V gene. The CDR3 extends over 14 amino acids. Germline trimming cut 6 bases from V and 4 bases from J; bases unmatched to any gene: 8. This CDR3 reads CASSVETGATEAFF. CDR3 DNA sequence: TGTGCCAGCAGCGTTGAAACAGGGGCCACTGAAGCTTTCTTT.

The V gene is TRBV5-1, the J gene TRBJ1-2; TRBD1 is a possible D gene (5 bases). The CDR3 loop spans 13 amino acids. Germline V gene sequence: CDR1 SGHRS, CDR2 YFSETQ. The ends were cut back, 5 bases at V and 8 bases at J, with 16 bases in the middle. The CDR3 reads CASRGDSSWGYTF. CDR3 sequence (DNA): TGCGCCAGCAGGGGGGACTCCTCTTGGGGCTACACCTTC.

V is TRBV4-1 and J is TRBJ2-7, with D tentatively TRBD1 (6 bases). Trimming shortened V by 0 bases and J by 4 bases, and 16 bases separated the two germline ends. This CDR3 contains 16 residues. Germline-derived CDR1 and CDR2 are MGHRA and YSYEKL. Here the CDR3 DNA reads TGCGCCAGCAGCCAAGATTGGGGGCGTGGGCCTTACGAGCAGTACTTC. This sequence encodes CASSQDWGRGPYEQYF.

The chain uses TRBV28 and TRBJ2-3; no firm D call. The CDR3 spans 13 residues. V was shortened by 5 bases and J by 5 bases, with 11 bases between the two germline ends. Germline CDR1 MDHEN, CDR2 SYDVKM. CDR3 amino acids: CASSPSAVDTQYF. CDR3 nucleotides: TGTGCCAGCAGTCCCTCCGCAGTAGATACGCAGTATTTT.